This T cell receptor (beta chain) was sequenced during a study of T-cell memory formation after mild COVID-19. 5'RACE primed from the constant segment yielded TCR alpha and TCR beta cDNA libraries bearing sample barcodes and UMIs. TCRdb reprocessed the 5' RACE reads via MiXCR and lists one record per CDR3 protein. Altogether over 500,000 distinct CDR3 sequences are present, approximately 15% being singletons, with the ten largest covering about 7.5%. Trimming cost V 7 bases and J 10 bases, with 11 bases left between them. CDR1 is SEHNR, CDR2 FQNEAQ, per germline (reference sequence). The CDR3 covers 11 residues.

The sample was PBMCs or a T cell subset sorted from them (not recorded which). The receptor was derived from an adult woman who had mild COVID-19 (a few samples of this study predate the infection). Cell type and time point are not known. The V gene is TRBV7-9, the J gene TRBJ2-1; D is ambiguous. The CDR3 sequence is CASTRGSEQFF. DNA for the CDR3: TGTGCCAGCACCCGTGGGTCCGAGCAGTTCTTC. The variable domain in full, completed from reference TRBV7-9 and TRBJ2-1, reads DTGVSQNPRHKITKRGQNVTFRCDPISEHNRLYWYRQTLGQGPEFLTYFQNEAQLEKSRLLSDRFSAERPKGSFSTLEIQRTEQGDSAMYLCASTRGSEQFFGPGTRLTVL.